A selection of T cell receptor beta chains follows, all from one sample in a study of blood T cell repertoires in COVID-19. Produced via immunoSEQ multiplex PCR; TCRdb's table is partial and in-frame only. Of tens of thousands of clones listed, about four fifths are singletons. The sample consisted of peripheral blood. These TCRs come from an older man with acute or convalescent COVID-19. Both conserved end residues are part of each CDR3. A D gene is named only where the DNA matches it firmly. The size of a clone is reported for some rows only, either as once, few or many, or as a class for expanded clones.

CDR3 protein: CASSDRGRETQYF; CDR3 DNA: TGTGCCAGCTCAGACAGGGGACGGGAGACCCAGTACTTC; clone size: NA; J gene: TRBJ2-5; D gene: TRBD1; V gene: TRBV18
CDR3 protein: CASSDRVRLWTQYF; CDR3 DNA: TGTGCCAGTAGTGACAGGGTGCGCCTTTGGACCCAGTACTTC; clone size: once; J gene: TRBJ2-5; D gene: TRBD1; V gene: TRBV19
CDR3 protein: CASGGLGGRADETQYF; CDR3 DNA: TGTGCCAGCGGGGGACTAGGAGGGAGGGCCGACGAGACCCAGTACTTC; clone size: NA; J gene: TRBJ2-5; D gene: TRBD2; V gene: TRBV9
CDR3 protein: CASSDRVNQPQHF; CDR3 DNA: TGTGCCAGCAGTGACAGGGTAAATCAGCCCCAGCATTTT; clone size: NA; J gene: TRBJ1-5; D gene: NA; V gene: TRBV6-1
CDR3 protein: CASSLADSSGNTIYF; CDR3 DNA: TGCGCCAGCAGCTTGGCCGACAGCTCTGGAAACACCATATATTTT; clone size: NA; J gene: TRBJ1-3; D gene: NA; V gene: TRBV5-1
CDR3 protein: CASSIKRPGLLNEQFF; CDR3 DNA: TGTGCCAGCAGCATAAAAAGACCGGGACTCCTAAATGAGCAGTTCTTC; clone size: NA; J gene: TRBJ2-1; D gene: NA; V gene: TRBV21-1
CDR3 protein: CASSLIATSYNEQFF; CDR3 DNA: TGTGCCAGCAGTTTAATAGCGACCTCCTACAATGAGCAGTTCTTC; clone size: NA; J gene: TRBJ2-1; D gene: NA; V gene: TRBV6-5
CDR3 protein: CASSLTSGPNYGYTF; CDR3 DNA: TGTGCCAGCAGTTTAACTTCAGGGCCTAACTATGGCTACACCTTC; clone size: NA; J gene: TRBJ1-2; D gene: NA; V gene: TRBV28
CDR3 protein: CASSILAGNTGELFF; CDR3 DNA: TGTGCCAGCAGCATCCTAGCGGGGAACACCGGGGAGCTGTTTTTT; clone size: NA; J gene: TRBJ2-2; D gene: TRBD2; V gene: TRBV6-2/TRBV6-3
CDR3 protein: CASSSGTGEYEQYF; CDR3 DNA: TGTGCCAGCAGCTCCGGGACGGGGGAGTACGAGCAGTACTTC; clone size: NA; J gene: TRBJ2-7; D gene: NA; V gene: TRBV27
CDR3 protein: CASSEIRDSEAFF; CDR3 DNA: TGTGCCAGCAGTGAGATAAGAGATTCTGAAGCTTTCTTT; clone size: few; J gene: TRBJ1-1; D gene: NA; V gene: TRBV6-1
CDR3 protein: CASSQVWGQGDGYTF; CDR3 DNA: TGCGCCAGCAGCCAAGTCTGGGGACAGGGGGATGGCTACACCTTC; clone size: few; J gene: TRBJ1-2; D gene: TRBD1; V gene: TRBV4-3
CDR3 protein: CSASRRSTEAFF; CDR3 DNA: TGCAGTGCTAGTCGGAGGAGCACTGAAGCTTTCTTT; clone size: NA; J gene: TRBJ1-1; D gene: NA; V gene: TRBV20-1
CDR3 protein: CASSLAGAADTQYF; CDR3 DNA: TGTGCCAGCAGCTTAGCTGGGGCGGCAGATACGCAGTATTTT; clone size: NA; J gene: TRBJ2-3; D gene: NA; V gene: TRBV7-6
CDR3 protein: CASSLVGITGELFF; CDR3 DNA: TGTGCCAGCAGCTTAGTGGGCATCACCGGGGAGCTGTTTTTT; clone size: NA; J gene: TRBJ2-2; D gene: NA; V gene: TRBV7-3
CDR3 protein: CASKRGEGSYEQYF; CDR3 DNA: TGTGCCAGCAAAAGGGGGGAGGGCTCCTACGAGCAGTACTTC; clone size: NA; J gene: TRBJ2-7; D gene: NA; V gene: TRBV6-5